The T cell receptor beta chain described here comes from a study of T cell repertoires in cytomegalovirus infection. Germline V gives CDR1 SGHNT, CDR2 YENEEA. V was cut by 5 bases and J by 9 bases, with 17 bases left in between. The CDR3 extends over 14 amino acids. TCRdb independently ran MiXCR on the reads; one entry per CDR3 protein. Found here are about 480,000 distinct CDR3 sequences, roughly a third of them singletons; the top ten hold 17%. This clonotype was observed a few times. Its target is not known. Sequences were derived from cultured PBMCs, sampled from culture after CMV antigen stimulation. The V gene is TRBV11-3, the J gene TRBJ2-1; D could derive from TRBD1 or TRBD2 (6 bases each). This clonotype originated in a human donor in good health (CMV status not recorded). Some clones in this sample may be carry-over from other donors' samples. CDR3 region: CASSLRGRGGEQFF. CDR3 bases: TGTGCCAGCAGCCTACGTGGCAGGGGAGGTGAGCAGTTCTTC. Complete variable domain (other parts from reference TRBV11-3 and TRBJ2-1): EAGVVQSPRYKIIEKKQPVAFWCNPISGHNTLYWYLQNLGQGPELLIRYENEEAVDDSQLPKDRFSAERLKGVDSTLKIQPAELGDSAVYLCASSLRGRGGEQFFGPGTRLTVL.